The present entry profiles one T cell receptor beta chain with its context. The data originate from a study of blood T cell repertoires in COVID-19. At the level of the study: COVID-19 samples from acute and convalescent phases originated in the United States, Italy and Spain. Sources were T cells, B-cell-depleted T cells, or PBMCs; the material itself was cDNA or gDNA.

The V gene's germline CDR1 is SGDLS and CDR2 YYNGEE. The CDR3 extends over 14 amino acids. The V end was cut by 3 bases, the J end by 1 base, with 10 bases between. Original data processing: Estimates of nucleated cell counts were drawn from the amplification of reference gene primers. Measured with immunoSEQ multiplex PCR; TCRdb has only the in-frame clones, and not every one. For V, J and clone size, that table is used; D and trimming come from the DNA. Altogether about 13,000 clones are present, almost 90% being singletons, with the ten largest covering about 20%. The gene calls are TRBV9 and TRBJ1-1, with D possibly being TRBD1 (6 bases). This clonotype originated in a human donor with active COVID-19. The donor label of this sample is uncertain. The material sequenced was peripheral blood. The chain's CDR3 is CASSGRGRNTEAFF. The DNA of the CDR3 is TGTGCCAGCAGCGGGCGGGGGCGGAACACTGAAGCTTTCTTT.